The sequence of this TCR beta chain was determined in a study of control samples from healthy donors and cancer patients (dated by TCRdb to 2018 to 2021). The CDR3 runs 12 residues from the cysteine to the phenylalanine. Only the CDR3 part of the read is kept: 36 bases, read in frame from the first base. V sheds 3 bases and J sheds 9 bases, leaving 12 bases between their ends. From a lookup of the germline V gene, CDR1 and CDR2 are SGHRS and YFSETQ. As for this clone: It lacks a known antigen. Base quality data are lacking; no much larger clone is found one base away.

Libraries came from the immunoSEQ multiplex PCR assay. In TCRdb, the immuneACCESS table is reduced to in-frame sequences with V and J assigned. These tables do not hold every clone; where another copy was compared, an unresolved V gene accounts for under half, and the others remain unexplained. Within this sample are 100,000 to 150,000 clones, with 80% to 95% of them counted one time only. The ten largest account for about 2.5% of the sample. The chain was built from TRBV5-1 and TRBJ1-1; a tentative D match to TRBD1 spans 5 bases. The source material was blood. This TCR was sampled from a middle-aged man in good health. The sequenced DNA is TGCGCCAGCAGCTGGGACCGAGATCAAGCTTTCTTT. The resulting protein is CASSWDRDQAFF.